The 29 T cell receptor beta chains below come from one sample, sequenced in a study of brain T cells in children with intractable seizures. Regarding time point: blood from clinic visit 5 months post-surgery; TSC patient then seizure free. Sequenced by immunoSEQ multiplex PCR; TCRdb stores in-frame clones only, minus some. This repertoire shows under 400,000 clones, roughly 93% found once; its top ten account for 4.5% to 7%. This specimen was peripheral blood, taken about 5 months after surgery. The origin of the receptors is a boy under two years old with tuberous sclerosis and intractable seizures.

This chain connects TRBV4-1 to TRBJ2-3; 13 bases line up with TRBD2. Germline-derived CDR1 and CDR2 are MGHRA and YSYEKL. After removal of 4 bases from V and 5 bases from J, the junction contained 3 bases not matched to a gene. The CDR3 is 15 residues long. The CDR3 reads CASSRGLAGVDTQYF. The CDR3, as DNA: TGCGCCAGCAGCCGCGGACTAGCGGGAGTAGATACGCAGTATTTT.

The chain employs TRBV5-1 and TRBJ2-7, with D perhaps TRBD1 or TRBD2 (5 bases each). V lost 0 bases, J lost 5 bases, and 18 bases lay in between. The CDR3 extends over 16 amino acids. Germline CDR1 and CDR2: SGHRS and YFSETQ. CDR3 amino acids: CASSLEGTPNPNEQYF. The DNA for the CDR3 is TGCGCCAGCAGCTTGGAGGGGACCCCGAACCCCAACGAGCAGTACTTC.

This chain uses TRBV19 with TRBJ2-6; TRBD2 might be the D (5 bases). This CDR3 has 17 residues. The V end was cut by 6 bases, the J end by 0 bases, with 15 bases between. CDR1 LNHDA and CDR2 SQIVND come from the germline V gene (reference sequence). In DNA, the CDR3 is TGTGCCAGTAGCTTACTAGGGCCCAACTCTGGGGCCAACGTCCTGACTTTC. As protein: CASSLLGPNSGANVLTF.

This clone was detected once. The V call is TRBV7-2, the J call TRBJ2-1, with TRBD2 matching over 9 bases. CDR3 length: 16 amino acids. Per germline, CDR1 SGHTA and CDR2 FQGNSA. V gave up 1 base and J gave up 4 bases; unmatched junction bases: 5. Here the CDR3 reads CASSLGLAGPYNEQFF. The CDR3, as DNA: TGTGCCAGCAGCTTAGGGCTAGCGGGGCCTTACAATGAGCAGTTCTTC. Full variable domain (rest looked up from reference TRBV7-2 and TRBJ2-1): GAGVSQSPSNKVTEKGKDVELRCDPISGHTALYWYRQSLGQGLEFLIYFQGNSAPDKSGLPSDRFSAERTGGSVSTLTIQRTQQEDSAVYLCASSLGLAGPYNEQFFGPGTRLTVL.

V usage is TRBV13 and J usage is TRBJ2-7; TRBD2 matches at 12 bases. Germline V gives CDR1 PRHDT, CDR2 FYEKMQ (reference sequence). CDR3 size: 15 residues. The ends lost 3 bases at V and 6 bases at J; junction bases unmatched: 6. The CDR3 coding sequence is TGTGCCAGCAGCTTCCGGACTAGCGGGATAATCGAGCAGTACTTC. It encodes CASSFRTSGIIEQYF.

The chain combines TRBV27 with TRBJ2-2, with unresolved D. CDR3 length: 16 amino acids. Trimming stripped 3 bases from V and 6 bases from J, with 17 bases between. Looked up from germline, CDR1 is MNHEY and CDR2 is SMNVEV (reference sequence). The CDR3, as DNA: TGTGCCAGCAGTTTTGGGGTCTCTGCCTTATCCGGGGAGCTGTTTTTT. This encodes CASSFGVSALSGELFF.

The rearrangement links TRBV7-3 to TRBJ2-1, with 7 bases matching TRBD2. V shed 1 base and J 4 bases; nucleotides not matched to a gene: 4. The CDR3 loop spans 15 amino acids. The germline V gene has CDR1 SGHTA and CDR2 FQGTGA. This CDR3 is CASSLITSEYNEQFF. CDR3 DNA sequence: TGTGCCAGCAGCTTAATCACTAGCGAGTACAATGAGCAGTTCTTC.

The chain recombines TRBV10-1 with TRBJ2-7, with TRBD2 identical over 12 bases. This CDR3 region has 13 residues. Losses at the gene ends were 8 bases for V and 6 bases for J; bases not matched to a gene: 5. Germline V gene lookup returns CDR1 WNHNN and CDR2 SYGVQD (reference sequence). The CDR3 DNA reads as TGCGCCAGCTCAGGACTAGCGGGAAGCGAGCAGTACTTC. This codes for CASSGLAGSEQYF.

With regard to this clone: Other DNA sequences in this sample translate to the same CDR3. The J gene is TRBJ1-1, the V gene TRBV5-1, with a possible D match to TRBD1 (5 bases). The CDR3 is 16 amino acids. In germline, CDR1 is SGHRS, CDR2 YFSETQ. The V end was cut by 0 bases, the J end by 3 bases, with 15 bases between. This chain's CDR3 is CASSLGIGGRDTEAFF. The CDR3 nucleotides read TGCGCCAGCAGCTTGGGTATCGGGGGTCGGGACACTGAAGCTTTCTTT.

CDR3 sequence reads: CASSQGVLRGDYNGSPLHF. The DNA for the CDR3 is TGCGCCAGCAGCCAGGGGGTCCTCCGGGGGGACTATAATGGTTCACCCCTCCACTTT. V usage is TRBV4-1 and J usage is TRBJ1-6, with D possibly being TRBD1 (5 bases). Looked up from germline, CDR1 is MGHRA and CDR2 is YSYEKL. This CDR3 comprises 19 residues. V lost 3 bases, J lost 9 bases, and 27 bases lay in between.

J is TRBJ1-1 and V is TRBV7-6, with no clear D. Germline CDR1 is SGHVS and CDR2 is FNYEAQ. The CDR3 spans 13 residues. The ends were cut back, 4 bases at V and 0 bases at J, with 6 bases in the middle. DNA for the CDR3: TGTGCCAGCAGCTCGATTCTGAACACTGAAGCTTTCTTT. It codes for CASSSILNTEAFF.

The chain uses TRBV27 and TRBJ1-2; 9 bases are a match to TRBD1. The CDR3 totals 15 residues. V was pared by 1 base and J by 6 bases, with 6 bases of the junction left unmatched. Per germline, CDR1 MNHEY and CDR2 SMNVEV (reference sequence). This CDR3 reads CASSLWTGAVNGYTF. The DNA of the CDR3 is TGTGCCAGCAGTTTATGGACAGGGGCGGTCAATGGCTACACCTTC.

The rearrangement links TRBV7-6 to TRBJ2-3; possibly TRBD2 for D (6 bases). Germline V gene data show CDR1 as SGHVS and CDR2 as FNYEAQ. The CDR3 has 15 residues. V was shortened by 5 bases and J by 2 bases, with 14 bases between the two germline ends. The DNA of the CDR3 is TGTGCCAGCAGCCCGGAGGGCCTGAACACAGATACGCAGTATTTT. It yields the protein CASSPEGLNTDTQYF.

V usage is TRBV30 and J usage is TRBJ1-3, with D hard to call. This CDR3 region has 16 residues. CDR1 is GTSNPN and CDR2 is SVGIG in the germline V gene (reference sequence). The V end was cut by 2 bases, the J end by 0 bases, with 14 bases between. The CDR3 spells CAWSTPGLLSGNTIYF. CDR3 nucleotides: TGTGCCTGGAGTACACCGGGCCTTCTCTCTGGAAACACCATATATTTT.

The chain has TRBV5-4 and TRBJ1-2; tentatively, D is TRBD1 (5 bases). CDR3 length equals 15 residues. The V end lost 3 bases, the J end lost 0 bases, and 12 bases lay between the germline ends. Germline assignment: CDR1 SGHNT and CDR2 YYREEE (reference sequence). This chain's CDR3 is CASSSGDGTNYGYTF. CDR3 coding DNA: TGTGCCAGCAGCTCCGGGGACGGCACTAACTATGGCTACACCTTC.

The rearrangement joins TRBV11-2 to TRBJ2-1; maybe TRBD1 (5 bases). Trimming cost V 5 bases and J 5 bases, with 19 bases left between them. The CDR3 spans 16 residues. The germline CDR1 and CDR2 sequences are SGHAT and FQNNGV. The CDR3 protein is CASSVGTNRLHNEQFF. CDR3 DNA sequence: TGTGCCAGCAGCGTCGGAACCAACAGGCTCCACAATGAGCAGTTCTTC.

This clone occurred once. The same CDR3 also results from other DNA sequences found in this sample. CDR3 sequence: CASSVGGGPYEQYF. The CDR3 region has the DNA TGTGCCAGCAGCGTAGGAGGGGGCCCCTACGAGCAGTACTTC. The chain combines TRBV9 with TRBJ2-7, with TRBD1 matching 7 bases. The CDR3 is made up of 14 amino acids. After removal of 0 bases from V and 2 bases from J, the junction contained 2 bases not matched to a gene. Germline V lookup: CDR1 SGDLS, CDR2 YYNGEE.

This clone was counted once. The chain links TRBV30 to TRBJ2-5; no definite D call. This CDR3 has 13 residues. V lost 1 base to trimming and J lost 0 bases, with 6 bases between them. CDR1 is GTSNPN, CDR2 SVGIG, per germline (reference sequence). The CDR3 sequence: CAWSAQNQETQYF. CDR3 in DNA: TGTGCCTGGAGTGCTCAGAACCAAGAGACCCAGTACTTC.

The chain combines TRBV2 with TRBJ2-7; D may be TRBD2 (5 bases). Trimming pared 4 bases from V and 2 bases from J, leaving 18 bases between. Germline CDR1 SNHLY, CDR2 FYNNEI. This CDR3 is 16 amino acids long. In DNA form, the CDR3 reads TGTGCCAGCAGTGGGTTCTACGAGCGGTCGGCCTACGAGCAGTACTTC. Amino acid sequence: CASSGFYERSAYEQYF.

This rearrangement joins TRBV6-1 to TRBJ2-5, with D unresolved. Germline V gene lookup returns CDR1 MNHNS and CDR2 SASEGT. CDR3 length: 17 amino acids. The V end was cut by 2 bases, the J end by 0 bases, with 16 bases between. CDR3: CASSEFSWQSYQETQYF. The CDR3 region has the DNA TGTGCCAGCAGTGAATTCTCGTGGCAGAGCTACCAAGAGACCCAGTACTTC.

The chain carries TRBV11-3 and TRBJ1-4; the match to TRBD1 covers 7 bases. J lost 5 bases, V lost 5 bases, and 11 bases had no gene match. This CDR3 is 16 amino acids long. CDR1 and CDR2 from the germline V gene are SGHNT and YENEEA. CDR3 residues: CASSDRDRRSNEKLFF. For the CDR3, the DNA is TGTGCCAGCAGCGACAGGGACCGCCGGTCAAATGAAAAACTGTTTTTT.

The chain couples TRBV5-1 to TRBJ2-1; TRBD2 might be the D (5 bases). CDR1 is SGHRS and CDR2 is YFSETQ in the germline V gene. Trimming pared 0 bases from V and 0 bases from J, leaving 7 bases between. CDR3 length: 15 residues. The CDR3 sequence is CASSLVAPSYNEQFF. DNA of the CDR3: TGCGCCAGCAGCTTGGTAGCGCCCTCCTACAATGAGCAGTTCTTC.

This chain links TRBV27 with TRBJ1-6; possible D gene TRBD1, 5 bases. CDR1 MNHEY and CDR2 SMNVEV come from the germline V gene (reference sequence). The CDR3 is made up of 17 amino acids. V shed 6 bases and J shed 0 bases, with 15 bases lying between them. As DNA, the CDR3 is TGTGCCAGCAGAGGGCAGGGCCCAAGCTCCTATAATTCACCCCTCCACTTT. Amino acid sequence: CASRGQGPSSYNSPLHF.

The rearrangement links TRBV7-9 to TRBJ1-2, with D possibly matching TRBD1 (6 bases). This CDR3 contains 15 residues. The V end was cut by 2 bases, the J end by 7 bases, with 17 bases between. CDR1 is SEHNR, CDR2 FQNEAQ, per germline (reference sequence). The CDR3 region has the DNA TGTGCCAGCAGCTTATACGACGGGCAGGGGTTTGGCTACACCTTC. This gives the protein CASSLYDGQGFGYTF.

This chain uses TRBV2 with TRBJ1-1, with D perhaps matching TRBD1 (6 bases). Germline V gene data show CDR1 as SNHLY and CDR2 as FYNNEI. Trimming left V 6 bases short and J 7 bases short, with 24 bases between. The CDR3 is 16 residues long. Written as DNA, the CDR3 is TGTGCCAGCAGCCGACCTACAGGGAAAAGGGGCCTTGAAGCTTTCTTT. This translates into CASSRPTGKRGLEAFF.

The chain employs TRBV7-3 and TRBJ2-3; TRBD2 agrees at 12 bases. The CDR3 spans 17 residues. The junction had 6 bases not matched to a gene; V was cut back by 2 bases and J by 3 bases. Germline CDR1 is SGHTA and CDR2 is FQGTGA. CDR3 sequence reads: CASSLDPSGGATDTQYF. The CDR3, as DNA: TGTGCCAGCAGCTTAGATCCTAGCGGGGGGGCAACAGATACGCAGTATTTT.

V and J are TRBV12-3 or TRBV12-4 and TRBJ2-2, with D unclear. The V end was cut by 2 bases, the J end by 7 bases, with 5 bases between. The CDR3 contains 12 residues. CDR3 coding DNA: TGTGCCAGCAGTTTATTTGGCGGGGAGCTGTTTTTT. Encoded protein: CASSLFGGELFF.

The V and J genes are TRBV19 and TRBJ2-6, with 9 bases fitting TRBD1. CDR3 length: 17 residues. V shed 6 bases and J 4 bases; nucleotides not matched to a gene: 10. The V gene's germline CDR1 is LNHDA and CDR2 SQIVND (reference sequence). For the CDR3, the DNA is TGTGCCAGTAGCCCACAGGGGGCCTTATCCGGGGCCAACGTCCTGACTTTC. It specifies CASSPQGALSGANVLTF.

This clone was picked up one time. The J gene is TRBJ2-7, the V gene TRBV2; D not certain. Per germline, CDR1 SNHLY and CDR2 FYNNEI. Trimming left V 2 bases short and J 2 bases short, with 19 bases between. The CDR3 is made up of 17 amino acids. The CDR3 spells CASSEKDERRTPYEQYF. CDR3 coding DNA: TGTGCCAGCAGTGAAAAGGATGAACGCCGTACCCCCTACGAGCAGTACTTC.